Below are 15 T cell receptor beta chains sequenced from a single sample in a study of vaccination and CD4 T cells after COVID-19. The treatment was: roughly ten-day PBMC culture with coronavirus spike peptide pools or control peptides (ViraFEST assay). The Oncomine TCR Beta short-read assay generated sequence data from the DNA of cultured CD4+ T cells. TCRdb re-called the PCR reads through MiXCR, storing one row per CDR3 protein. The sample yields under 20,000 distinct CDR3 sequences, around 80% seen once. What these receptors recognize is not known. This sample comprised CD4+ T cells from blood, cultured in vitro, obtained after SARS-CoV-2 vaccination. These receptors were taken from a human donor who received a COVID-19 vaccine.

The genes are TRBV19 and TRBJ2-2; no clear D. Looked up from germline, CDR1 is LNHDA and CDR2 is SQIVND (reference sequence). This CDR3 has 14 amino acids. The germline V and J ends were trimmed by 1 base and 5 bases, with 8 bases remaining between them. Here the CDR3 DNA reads TGTGCCAGTAGTATAGGAGCCGGTACCGGGGAGCTGTTTTTT. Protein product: CASSIGAGTGELFF.

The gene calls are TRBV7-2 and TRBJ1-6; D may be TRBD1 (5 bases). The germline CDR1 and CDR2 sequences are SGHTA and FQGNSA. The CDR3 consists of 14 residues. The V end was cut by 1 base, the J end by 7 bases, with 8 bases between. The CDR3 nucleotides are TGTGCCAGCAGCTTAGTACGGGGGAATTCACCCCTCCACTTT. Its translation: CASSLVRGNSPLHF.

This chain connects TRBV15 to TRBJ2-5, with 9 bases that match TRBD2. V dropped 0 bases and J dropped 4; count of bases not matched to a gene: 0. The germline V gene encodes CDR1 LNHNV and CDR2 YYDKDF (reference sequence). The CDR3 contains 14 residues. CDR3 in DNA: TGTGCCACCAGCAGAGAACTAGCGGGAGAGACCCAGTACTTC. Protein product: CATSRELAGETQYF.

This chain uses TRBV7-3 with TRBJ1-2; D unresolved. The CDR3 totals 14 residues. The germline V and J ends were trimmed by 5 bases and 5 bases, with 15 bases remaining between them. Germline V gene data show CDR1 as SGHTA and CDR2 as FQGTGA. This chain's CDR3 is CASSPFGDGYGYTF. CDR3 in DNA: TGTGCCAGCAGCCCCTTCGGGGATGGATATGGCTACACCTTC.

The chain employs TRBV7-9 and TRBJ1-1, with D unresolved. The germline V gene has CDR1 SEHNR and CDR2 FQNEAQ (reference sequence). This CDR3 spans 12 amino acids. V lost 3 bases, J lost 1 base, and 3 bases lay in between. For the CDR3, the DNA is TGTGCCAGCAGCTTGCAGAACACTGAAGCTTTCTTT. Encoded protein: CASSLQNTEAFF. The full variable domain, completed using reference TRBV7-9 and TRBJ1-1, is DTGVSQNPRHKITKRGQNVTFRCDPISEHNRLYWYRQTLGQGPEFLTYFQNEAQLEKSRLLSDRFSAERPKGSFSTLEIQRTEQGDSAMYLCASSLQNTEAFFGQGTRLTVV.

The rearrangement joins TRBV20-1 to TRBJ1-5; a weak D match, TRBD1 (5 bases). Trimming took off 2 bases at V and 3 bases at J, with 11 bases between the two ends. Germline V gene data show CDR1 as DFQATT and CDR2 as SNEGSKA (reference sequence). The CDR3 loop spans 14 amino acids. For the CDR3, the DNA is TGCAGTGCTAGACAGGGTTCCCTCAATCAGCCCCAGCATTTT. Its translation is CSARQGSLNQPQHF.

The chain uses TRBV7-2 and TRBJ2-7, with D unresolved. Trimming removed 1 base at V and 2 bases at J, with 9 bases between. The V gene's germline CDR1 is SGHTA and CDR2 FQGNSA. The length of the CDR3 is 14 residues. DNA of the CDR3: TGTGCCAGCAGCTTAGAGTCTGGTACCTACGAGCAGTACTTC. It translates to CASSLESGTYEQYF.

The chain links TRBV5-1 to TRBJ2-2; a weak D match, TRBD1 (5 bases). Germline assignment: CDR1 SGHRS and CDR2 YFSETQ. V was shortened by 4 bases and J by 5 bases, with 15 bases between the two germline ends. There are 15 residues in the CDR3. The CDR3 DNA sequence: TGCGCCAGCAGCCAAACGGTTTCAGGGACCGGGGAGCTGTTTTTT. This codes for CASSQTVSGTGELFF. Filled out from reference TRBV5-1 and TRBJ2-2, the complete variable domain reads KAGVTQTPRYLIKTRGQQVTLSCSPISGHRSVSWYQQTPGQGLQFLFEYFSETQRNKGNFPGRFSGRQFSNSRSEMNVSTLELGDSALYLCASSQTVSGTGELFFGEGSRLTVL.

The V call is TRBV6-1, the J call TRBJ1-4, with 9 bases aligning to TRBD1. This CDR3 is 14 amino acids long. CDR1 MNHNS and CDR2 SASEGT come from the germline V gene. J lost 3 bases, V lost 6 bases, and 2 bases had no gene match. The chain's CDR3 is CASRRQGANEKLFF. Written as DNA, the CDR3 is TGTGCCAGCAGAAGACAGGGGGCTAATGAAAAACTGTTTTTT.

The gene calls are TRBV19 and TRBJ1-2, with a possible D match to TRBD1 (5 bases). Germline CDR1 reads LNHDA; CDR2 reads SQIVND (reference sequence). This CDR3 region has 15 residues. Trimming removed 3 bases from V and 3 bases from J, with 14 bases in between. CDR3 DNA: TGTGCCAGTAGTATCGTGGCCATAGGGGACTATGGCTACACCTTC. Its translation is CASSIVAIGDYGYTF.

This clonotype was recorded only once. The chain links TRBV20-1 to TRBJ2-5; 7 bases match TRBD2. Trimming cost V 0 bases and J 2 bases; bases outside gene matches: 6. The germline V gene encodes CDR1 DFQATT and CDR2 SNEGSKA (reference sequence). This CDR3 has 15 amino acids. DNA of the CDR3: TGCAGTGCTAGAGATAGGAGCGGGGCGCAAGAGACCCAGTACTTC. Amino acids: CSARDRSGAQETQYF.

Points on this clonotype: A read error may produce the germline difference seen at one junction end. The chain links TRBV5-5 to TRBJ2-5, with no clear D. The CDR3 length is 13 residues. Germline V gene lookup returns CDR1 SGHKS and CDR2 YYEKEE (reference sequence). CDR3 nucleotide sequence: TGCGCCAGCAGCTTGGTGGTGGAAGAGACCCAGTACTTC. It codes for CASSLVVEETQYF. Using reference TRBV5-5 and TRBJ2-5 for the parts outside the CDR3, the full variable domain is DAGVTQSPTHLIKTRGQQVTLRCSPISGHKSVSWYQQVLGQGPQFIFQYYEKEERGRGNFPDRFSARQFPNYSSELNVNALLLGDSALYLCASSLVVEETQYFGPGTRLLVL.

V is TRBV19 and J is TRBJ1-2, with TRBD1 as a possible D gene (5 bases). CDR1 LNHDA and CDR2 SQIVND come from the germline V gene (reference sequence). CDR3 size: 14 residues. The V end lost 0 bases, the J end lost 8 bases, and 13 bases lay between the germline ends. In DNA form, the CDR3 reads TGTGCCAGTAGTATAGATATCCAGGGTAGCGGCTACACCTTC. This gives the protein CASSIDIQGSGYTF.

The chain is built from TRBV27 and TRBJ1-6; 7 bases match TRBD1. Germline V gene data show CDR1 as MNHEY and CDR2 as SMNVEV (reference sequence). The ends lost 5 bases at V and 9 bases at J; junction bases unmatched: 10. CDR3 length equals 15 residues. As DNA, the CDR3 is TGTGCCAGCAGTCTAAGACAGGGTCCGGGTTCACCCCTCCACTTT. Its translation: CASSLRQGPGSPLHF.

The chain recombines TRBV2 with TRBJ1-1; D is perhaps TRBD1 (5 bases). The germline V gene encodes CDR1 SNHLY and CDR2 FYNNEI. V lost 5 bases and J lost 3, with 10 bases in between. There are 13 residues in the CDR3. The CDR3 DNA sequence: TGTGCCAGCAGTCGCGGGGGTCACACTGAAGCTTTCTTT. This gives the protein CASSRGGHTEAFF.